The rows below give T cell receptor beta chains drawn from one sample of a study of cytomegalovirus exposure and HLA in healthy donors. The data were produced by immunoSEQ multiplex PCR, yet TCRdb's version contains in-frame clones alone and is incomplete. Of more than 100,000 clones listed, 80% were seen once; the top ten hold 2.1%. The sample comprised PBMCs. The source is a man aged 30 to 45 in good health and CMV-seronegative. CDR3s include the opening cysteine and the closing phenylalanine or tryptophan. The D gene is left open where the match is weak. Size tells how often a clone was seen (once, few, many) or the class of an expanded clone, and some rows leave it out.

>TRBV4-3|-|TRBD1|TRBJ1-2
CASSQAAGQGVAGYTF
TGCGCCAGCAGCCAAGCCGCAGGACAGGGGGTAGCTGGCTACACCTTC
>TRBV7-9|-|TRBD1|TRBJ2-6
CASSLTGLGGANVLTF
TGTGCCAGCAGTCTGACAGGGCTGGGTGGGGCCAACGTCCTGACTTTC
>TRBV5-4|-|TRBD2|TRBJ2-2
CASSQIAGGSGELFF
TGTGCCAGCAGCCAAATAGCGGGGGGCTCCGGGGAGCTGTTTTTT
>TRBV5-1|-|TRBD1|TRBJ1-6
CASKQGENSPLHF
TGCGCCAGCAAGCAGGGGGAAAATTCACCCCTCCACTTT
>TRBV10-3|-|TRBD1|TRBJ1-1
CATTAEGLRDREAFF
TGTGCCACCACTGCAGAAGGTTTGAGGGACAGGGAGGCTTTCTTT
>TRBV29-1|once|TRBD1|TRBJ1-1
CSVHQGAKTEAFF
TGCAGCGTCCACCAGGGGGCAAAAACTGAAGCTTTCTTT
>TRBV5-5|-|TRBD1|TRBJ1-1
CASSLDRGPWTEAFF
TGTGCCAGCAGCTTGGACAGGGGGCCGTGGACTGAAGCTTTCTTT
>TRBV19|-|-|TRBJ2-7
CASSPIGGLYEQYF
TGTGCCAGTAGCCCCATCGGGGGGCTCTACGAGCAGTACTTC
>TRBV2|-|-|TRBJ2-1
CASSDVLRGSDEQFF
TGTGCCAGCAGCGATGTTCTCCGGGGGTCCGATGAGCAGTTCTTC
>TRBV6-6|-|TRBD1|TRBJ1-5
CASSGAGQINQPQHF
TGTGCCAGCAGTGGGGCGGGACAGATTAATCAGCCCCAGCATTTT
>TRBV9|-|-|TRBJ2-7
CASSVDRGDPYEQYF
TGTGCCAGCAGCGTCGATCGGGGAGACCCCTACGAGCAGTACTTC
>TRBV10-2|-|TRBD1|TRBJ1-5
CASSAQGDFQPQHF
TGCGCCAGCAGTGCGCAGGGGGACTTTCAGCCCCAGCATTTT
>TRBV9|once|TRBD1|TRBJ2-5
CASSSQGTAEETQYF
TGTGCCAGCAGCTCCCAAGGGACAGCTGAAGAGACCCAGTACTTC
>TRBV27|-|TRBD1|TRBJ2-7
CASSPYRDSAEQYF
TGTGCCAGCAGTCCCTACCGGGACAGCGCCGAGCAGTACTTC
>TRBV19|-|TRBD1|TRBJ1-2
CASSRWDRGPGYTF
TGTGCCAGTAGCCGATGGGACAGGGGGCCTGGCTACACCTTC
>TRBV11-3|-|TRBD1|TRBJ2-2
CASSPGQGEAGELFF
TGTGCCAGCAGCCCCGGACAGGGAGAAGCCGGGGAGCTGTTTTTT